This TCR beta chain was observed in a study of T cell repertoires in cytomegalovirus infection. This clonotype appeared once. Its antigen remains unknown. The germline V gene has CDR1 SGHRS and CDR2 YFSETQ. V lost 0 bases, J lost 1 base, and 10 bases lay in between. The CDR3 contains 15 residues. Study-wide results and limits: What dominated the ex vivo response were HLA-C-restricted CMV-specific TCR beta clonotypes.

MiXCR was run by TCRdb on the reads, yielding one entry per CDR3 protein. The sample has 500,000 or so distinct CDR3 sequences; 16% are singletons. The chain couples TRBV5-1 to TRBJ1-1; D gene uncertain. This sequence was found in a human donor in good health (CMV status not recorded). Some clones in this sample may be carry-over from other donors' samples. Input material: CD8+ T cells from PBMCs. The CDR3 sequence is CASSLVGIWNTEAFF. In DNA, the CDR3 is TGCGCCAGCAGCTTGGTCGGCATCTGGAACACTGAAGCTTTCTTT. Looking up the rest from reference TRBV5-1 and TRBJ1-1 gives the full variable domain: KAGVTQTPRYLIKTRGQQVTLSCSPISGHRSVSWYQQTPGQGLQFLFEYFSETQRNKGNFPGRFSGRQFSNSRSEMNVSTLELGDSALYLCASSLVGIWNTEAFFGQGTRLTVV.